This TCR beta chain was obtained from a study of long-term antiretroviral therapy in people with HIV. Study-wide findings and caveats: Repertoire composition at all time points was dominated by clones that had expanded before ART. Participants lacked recorded data on ART adherence, viral resistance or therapy changes. HIV repertoires spanned tighter CDR3 length ranges than controls did.

As to this clone: Antigen: not known.

Post-ART PBMC samples numbered at least two per donor, and pre-ART ones at least one. The immunoSEQ assay was v3.0, run at survey level. Sequencing used immunoSEQ multiplex PCR; TCRdb keeps in-frame clones, though not all of them. This sample yields about 39,000 clones, of which 75% to 90% are seen a single time; around 4.2% belongs to the top ten. There are 13 residues in the CDR3. The germline V gene has CDR1 SGHTA and CDR2 FQGNSA. With 5 bases removed from V and 5 bases from J, the gap between germline ends came to 11 bases. The V gene is TRBV7-2, the J gene TRBJ2-3, with D unresolved. The receptor's source is a woman in her late teens or twenties with HIV. The sample in question was unsorted PBMCs, obtained just before starting antiretroviral therapy. The CDR3 spells CASSPALEDTQYF. Here the CDR3 DNA reads TGTGCCAGCAGCCCAGCACTCGAAGATACGCAGTATTTT.